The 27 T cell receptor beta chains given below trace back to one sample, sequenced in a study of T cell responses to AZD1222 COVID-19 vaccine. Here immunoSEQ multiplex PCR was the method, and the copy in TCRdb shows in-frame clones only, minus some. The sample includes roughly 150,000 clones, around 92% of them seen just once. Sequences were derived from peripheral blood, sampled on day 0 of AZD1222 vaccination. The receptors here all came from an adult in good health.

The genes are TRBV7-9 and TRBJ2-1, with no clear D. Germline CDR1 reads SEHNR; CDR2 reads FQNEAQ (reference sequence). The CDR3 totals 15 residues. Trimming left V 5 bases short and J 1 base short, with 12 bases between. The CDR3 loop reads CASSPPTGSYNEQFF. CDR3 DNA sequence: TGTGCCAGCAGCCCTCCGACCGGGTCCTACAATGAGCAGTTCTTC.

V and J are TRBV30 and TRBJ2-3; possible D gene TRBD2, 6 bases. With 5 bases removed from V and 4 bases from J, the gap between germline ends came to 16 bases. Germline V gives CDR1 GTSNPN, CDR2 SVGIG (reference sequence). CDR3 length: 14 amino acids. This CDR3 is CAWGWGVPPDTQYF. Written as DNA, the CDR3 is TGTGCCTGGGGCTGGGGGGTACCCCCAGATACGCAGTATTTT.

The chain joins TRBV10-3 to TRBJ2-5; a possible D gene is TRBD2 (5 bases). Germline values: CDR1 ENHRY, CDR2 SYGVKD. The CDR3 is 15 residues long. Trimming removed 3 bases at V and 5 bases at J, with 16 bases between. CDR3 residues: CAISEGQPGGETQYF. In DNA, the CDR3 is TGTGCCATCAGTGAAGGGCAGCCGGGCGGGGAGACCCAGTACTTC.

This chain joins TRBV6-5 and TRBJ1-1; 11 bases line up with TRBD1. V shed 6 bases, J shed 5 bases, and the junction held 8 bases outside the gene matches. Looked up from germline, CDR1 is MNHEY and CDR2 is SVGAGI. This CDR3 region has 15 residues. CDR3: CASRGSGTGGTEAFF. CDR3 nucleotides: TGTGCCAGCAGGGGGTCGGGGACAGGGGGAACTGAAGCTTTCTTT.

In DNA, the CDR3 is TGTGCCAGCAGCTCCACTAGCGGGGGACGTGAGCAGTTCTTC. Amino acids: CASSSTSGGREQFF. V usage is TRBV7-3 and J usage is TRBJ2-1, with TRBD2 matching 11 bases. Germline CDR1 SGHTA, CDR2 FQGTGA. The V gene end was trimmed by 4 bases and the J gene end by 9 bases; junction bases not matched to a gene: 5. The length of the CDR3 is 14 residues.

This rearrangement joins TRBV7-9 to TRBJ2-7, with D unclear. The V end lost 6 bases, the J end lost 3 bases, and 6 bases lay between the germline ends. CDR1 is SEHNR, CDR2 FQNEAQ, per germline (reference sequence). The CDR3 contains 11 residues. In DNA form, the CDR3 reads TGTGCCAGCAGTCGAGGCTACGAGCAGTACTTC. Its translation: CASSRGYEQYF.

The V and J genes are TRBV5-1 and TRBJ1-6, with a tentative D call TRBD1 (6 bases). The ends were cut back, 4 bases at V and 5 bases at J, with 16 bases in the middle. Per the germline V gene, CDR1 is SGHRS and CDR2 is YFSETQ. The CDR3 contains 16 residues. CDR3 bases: TGCGCCAGCAGCCCCTCGGGGGCGGGTAATAATTCACCCCTCCACTTT. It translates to CASSPSGAGNNSPLHF.

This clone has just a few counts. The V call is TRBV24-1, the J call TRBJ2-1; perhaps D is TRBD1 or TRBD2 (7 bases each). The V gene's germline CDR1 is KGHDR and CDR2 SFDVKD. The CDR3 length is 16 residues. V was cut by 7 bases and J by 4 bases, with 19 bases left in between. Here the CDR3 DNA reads TGTGCCACCAGGCAGGGGGGGCAAGCGGGATACAATGAGCAGTTCTTC. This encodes CATRQGGQAGYNEQFF.

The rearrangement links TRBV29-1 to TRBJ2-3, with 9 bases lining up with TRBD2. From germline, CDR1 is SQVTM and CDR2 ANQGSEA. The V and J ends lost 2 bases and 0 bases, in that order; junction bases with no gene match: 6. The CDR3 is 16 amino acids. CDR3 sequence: CSVERLAGYSTDTQYF. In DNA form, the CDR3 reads TGCAGCGTTGAAAGGCTAGCGGGGTATAGCACAGATACGCAGTATTTT.

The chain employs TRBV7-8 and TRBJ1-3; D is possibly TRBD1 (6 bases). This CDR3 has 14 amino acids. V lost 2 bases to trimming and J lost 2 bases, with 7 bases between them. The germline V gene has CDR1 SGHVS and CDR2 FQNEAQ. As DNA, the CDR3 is TGTGCCAGCAGCTTACCAGGGGCTGGAAACACCATATATTTT. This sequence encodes CASSLPGAGNTIYF.

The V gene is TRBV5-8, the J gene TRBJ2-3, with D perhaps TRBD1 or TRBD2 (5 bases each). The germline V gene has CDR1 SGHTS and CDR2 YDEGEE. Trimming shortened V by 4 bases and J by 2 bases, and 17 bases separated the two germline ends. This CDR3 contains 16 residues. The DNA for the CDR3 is TGTGCCAGCAGCCCGTGGGGGACGGAAGACACAGATACGCAGTATTTT. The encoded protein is CASSPWGTEDTDTQYF.

The CDR3 sequence is CASSAGTGGYQPQHF. The DNA for the CDR3 is TGTGCCAGCAGCGCCGGGACAGGGGGCTATCAGCCCCAGCATTTT. This chain uses TRBV2 with TRBJ1-5, with 12 nucleotides matching TRBD1. The CDR3 is 15 residues long. Trimming at V came to 6 bases and at J to 5 bases, leaving 5 bases not matched to a gene. CDR1 is SNHLY, CDR2 FYNNEI, per germline.

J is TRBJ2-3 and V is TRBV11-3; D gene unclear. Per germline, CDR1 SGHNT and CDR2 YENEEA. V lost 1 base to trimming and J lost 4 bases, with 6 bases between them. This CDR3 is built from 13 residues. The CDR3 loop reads CASSLVGADTQYF. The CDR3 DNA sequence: TGTGCCAGCAGCTTAGTTGGGGCAGATACGCAGTATTTT.

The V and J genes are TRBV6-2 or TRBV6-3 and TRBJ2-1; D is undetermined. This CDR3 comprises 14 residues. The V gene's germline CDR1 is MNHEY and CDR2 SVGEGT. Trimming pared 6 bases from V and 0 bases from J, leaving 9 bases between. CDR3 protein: CASSSHGSYNEQFF. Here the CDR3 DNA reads TGTGCCAGCAGCTCCCATGGCTCCTACAATGAGCAGTTCTTC.

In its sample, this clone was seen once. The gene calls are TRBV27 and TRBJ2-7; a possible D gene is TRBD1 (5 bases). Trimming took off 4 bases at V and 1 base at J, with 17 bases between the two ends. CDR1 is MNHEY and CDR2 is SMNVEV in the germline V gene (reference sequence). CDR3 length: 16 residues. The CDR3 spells CASSSVIWGSSYEQYF. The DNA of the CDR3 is TGTGCCAGCAGTTCAGTCATATGGGGCAGTTCCTACGAGCAGTACTTC.

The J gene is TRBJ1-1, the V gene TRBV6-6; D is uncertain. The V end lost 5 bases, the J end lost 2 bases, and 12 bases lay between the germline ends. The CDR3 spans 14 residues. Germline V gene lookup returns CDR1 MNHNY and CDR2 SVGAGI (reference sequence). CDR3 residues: CASSGGGLNTEAFF. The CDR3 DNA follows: TGTGCCAGCAGTGGAGGAGGCCTAAACACTGAAGCTTTCTTT.

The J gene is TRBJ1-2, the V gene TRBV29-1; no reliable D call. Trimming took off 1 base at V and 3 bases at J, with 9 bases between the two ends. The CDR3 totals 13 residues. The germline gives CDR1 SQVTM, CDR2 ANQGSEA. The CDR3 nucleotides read TGCAGCGTTGAAGGGGCAGAATACTATGGCTACACCTTC. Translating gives CSVEGAEYYGYTF.

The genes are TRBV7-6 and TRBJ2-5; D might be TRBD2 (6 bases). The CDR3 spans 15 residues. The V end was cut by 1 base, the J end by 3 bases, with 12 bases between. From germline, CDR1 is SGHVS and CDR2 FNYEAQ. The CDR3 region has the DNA TGTGCCAGCAGCTTAGGCCCGACGGGGGAAGAGACCCAGTACTTC. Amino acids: CASSLGPTGEETQYF.

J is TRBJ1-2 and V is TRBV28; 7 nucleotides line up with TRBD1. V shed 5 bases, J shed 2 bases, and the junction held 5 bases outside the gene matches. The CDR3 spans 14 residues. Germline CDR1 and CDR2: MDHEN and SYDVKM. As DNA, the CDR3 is TGTGCCAGCAGTCCCCAGGGACAGAACTATGGCTACACCTTC. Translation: CASSPQGQNYGYTF.

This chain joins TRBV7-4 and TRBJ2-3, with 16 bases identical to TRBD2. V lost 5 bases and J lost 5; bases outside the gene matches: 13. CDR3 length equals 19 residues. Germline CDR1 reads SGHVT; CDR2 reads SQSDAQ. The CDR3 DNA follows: TGTGCCAGCAGCCTCGGGACTAGCGGGAGGGCCTTCGAAGTAGATACGCAGTATTTT. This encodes CASSLGTSGRAFEVDTQYF.

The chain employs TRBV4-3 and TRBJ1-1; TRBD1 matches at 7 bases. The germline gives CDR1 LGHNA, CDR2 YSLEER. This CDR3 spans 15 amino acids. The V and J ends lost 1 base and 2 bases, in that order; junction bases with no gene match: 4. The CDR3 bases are TGCGCCAGCAGCCAAGCAGGGGGGCTAAACACTGAAGCTTTCTTT. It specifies CASSQAGGLNTEAFF.

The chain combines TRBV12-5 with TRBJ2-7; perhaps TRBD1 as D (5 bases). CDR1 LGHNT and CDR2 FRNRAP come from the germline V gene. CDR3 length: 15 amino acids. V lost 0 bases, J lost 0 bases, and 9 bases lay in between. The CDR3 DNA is TGTGCTAGTGGTTTGGTACGACAGAGCTCCTACGAGCAGTACTTC. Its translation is CASGLVRQSSYEQYF.

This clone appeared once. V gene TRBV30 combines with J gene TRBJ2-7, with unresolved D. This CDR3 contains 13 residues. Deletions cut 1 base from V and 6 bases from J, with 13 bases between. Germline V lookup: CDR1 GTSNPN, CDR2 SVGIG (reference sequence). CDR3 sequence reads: CAWSERLTGEQYF. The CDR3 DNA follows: TGTGCCTGGAGTGAACGGCTAACGGGCGAGCAGTACTTC.

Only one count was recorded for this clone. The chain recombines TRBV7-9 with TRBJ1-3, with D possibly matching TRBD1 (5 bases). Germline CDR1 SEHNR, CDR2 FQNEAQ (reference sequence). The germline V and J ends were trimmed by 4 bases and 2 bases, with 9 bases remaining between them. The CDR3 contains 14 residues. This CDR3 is CASSYDSPGNTIYF. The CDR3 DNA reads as TGTGCCAGCAGCTACGACAGTCCTGGAAACACCATATATTTT.

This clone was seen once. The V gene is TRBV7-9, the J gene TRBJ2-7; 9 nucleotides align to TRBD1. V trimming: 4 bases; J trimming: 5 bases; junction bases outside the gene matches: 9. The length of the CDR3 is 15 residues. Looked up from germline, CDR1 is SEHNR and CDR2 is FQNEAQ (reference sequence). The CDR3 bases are TGTGCCAGCAGCTGGGGACAGGGCGCAGGGCACGAGCAGTACTTC. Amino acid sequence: CASSWGQGAGHEQYF.

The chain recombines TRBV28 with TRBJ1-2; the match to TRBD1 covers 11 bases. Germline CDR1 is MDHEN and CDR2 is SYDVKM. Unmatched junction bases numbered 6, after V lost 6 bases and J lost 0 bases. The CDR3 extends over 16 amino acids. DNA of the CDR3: TGTGCCAGCAGCGGACAGGGGGCTGGAGCTAACTATGGCTACACCTTC. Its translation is CASSGQGAGANYGYTF.

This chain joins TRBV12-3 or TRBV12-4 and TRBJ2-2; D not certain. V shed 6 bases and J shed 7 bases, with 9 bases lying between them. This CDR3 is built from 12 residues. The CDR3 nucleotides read TGTGCCAGCAGCCTCCTTTACGGGGAGCTGTTTTTT. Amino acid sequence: CASSLLYGELFF.